The 27 T cell receptor beta chains given below trace back to one sample, sequenced in a study of CD8 T cells in ankylosing spondylitis. TCRdb reprocessed the 5' RACE reads with MiXCR, giving one entry per CDR3 protein. The table records 200,000 to 250,000 distinct CDR3 sequences, roughly 8.2% of them present only once. Sequencing was done on a sample of blood, either unsorted or a sorted T cell fraction (not recorded which). The receptors come from a female donor with ankylosing spondylitis or in good health (not recorded which).

This clonotype has ten or more counts. The V call is TRBV6-2 or TRBV6-3, the J call TRBJ1-5; D is unclear. Germline V gene sequence: CDR1 MNHEY, CDR2 SVGEGT. The CDR3 sequence is 14 residues long. V was clipped by 6 bases and J by 7 bases, with 16 bases between them. The CDR3 DNA reads TGTGCCAGCAGCTACAGCAGTTTCCGCCAGCCCCAGCATTTT. This encodes CASSYSSFRQPQHF.

Comment on this clonotype: It is likely a read error, because the conserved phenylalanine at the end of the CDR3 is missing. V gene TRBV7-9 combines with J gene TRBJ2-1; 12 nucleotides agree with TRBD2. The germline CDR1 and CDR2 sequences are SEHNR and FQNEAQ (reference sequence). This CDR3 has 16 residues. The ends lost 3 bases at V and 2 bases at J; junction bases unmatched: 2. The CDR3 nucleotides read TGTGCCAGCAGCTTCCGGACTAGCGGGGCCTACAATGAGCAGTTCTAC. Its translation: CASSFRTSGAYNEQFY.

This clonotype came up many times. The chain joins TRBV7-8 to TRBJ2-5; a possible D gene is TRBD2 (6 bases). The CDR3 runs to 16 residues. Germline CDR1 SGHVS, CDR2 FQNEAQ. V shed 5 bases and J shed 2 bases, with 18 bases lying between them. Here the CDR3 reads CASSPRRGSAQETQYF. The DNA of the CDR3 is TGTGCCAGCAGCCCTCGGAGGGGCAGCGCGCAAGAGACCCAGTACTTC.

This clonotype appeared a few times. The chain couples TRBV23-1 to TRBJ2-2; weak D call: TRBD2 (5 bases). TRBV23-1 is noted as an ORF with a role that remains uncertain. Trimming removed 8 bases at V and 7 bases at J, with 23 bases between. The CDR3 contains 16 residues. The CDR3 DNA follows: TGCGCCAGCGGTATCAGAGGCGGGTGCGATGACGGGGAGCTGTTTTTT. Amino acids: CASGIRGGCDDGELFF.

The rearrangement links TRBV5-4 to TRBJ2-3; 11 positions match TRBD2. V lost 7 bases, J lost 4 bases, and 14 bases stayed unmatched. Per the germline V gene, CDR1 is SGHNT and CDR2 is YYREEE (reference sequence). CDR3 length equals 17 residues. In DNA form, the CDR3 reads TGTGCCAGCGAGCCTCCATTACTAGCGGGAGAGGCAGATACGCAGTATTTT. Residues: CASEPPLLAGEADTQYF.

The chain is built from TRBV30 and TRBJ2-1; D remains ambiguous. The V gene's germline CDR1 is GTSNPN and CDR2 SVGIG (reference sequence). With 0 bases removed from V and 4 bases from J, the gap between germline ends came to 4 bases. The CDR3 runs 12 residues. In nucleotides, the CDR3 is TGTGCCTGGAGTGTCAAATACAATGAGCAGTTCTTC. Translating it yields CAWSVKYNEQFF. Supplemented by reference TRBV30 and TRBJ2-1, the full variable domain reads SQTIHQWPATLVQPVGSPLSLECTVEGTSNPNLYWYRQAAGRGLQLLFYSVGIGQISSEVPQNLSASRPQDRQFILSSKKLLLSDSGFYLCAWSVKYNEQFFGPGTRLTVL.

This clonotype appeared many times. This sequence joins TRBV29-1 and TRBJ2-7, with TRBD1 matching 7 bases. The CDR3 sequence is 13 residues long. The germline CDR1 and CDR2 sequences are SQVTM and ANQGSEA. V trimming: 7 bases; J trimming: 2 bases; junction bases outside the gene matches: 8. The CDR3 DNA sequence: TGCAGCGGGCAAGGGGGCTCCCCCTACGAGCAGTACTTC. It specifies CSGQGGSPYEQYF.

This clonotype was observed many times. The chain carries TRBV5-1 and TRBJ2-7; D uncertain. In germline, CDR1 is SGHRS, CDR2 YFSETQ. V dropped 1 base and J dropped 2 bases, with 10 bases sitting between them. The CDR3 spans 14 residues. The CDR3 region has the DNA TGCGCCAGCAGCTTGTTTGGACGAACCTACGAGCAGTACTTC. It yields the protein CASSLFGRTYEQYF.

This clonotype occurred once. The V call is TRBV6-4, the J call TRBJ1-5; D unclear. CDR1 MRHNA and CDR2 SNTAGT come from the germline V gene. This CDR3 has 12 residues. Trimming left V 9 bases short and J 7 bases short, with 13 bases between. This chain's CDR3 is CASYPDDQPQHF. The CDR3 region has the DNA TGTGCCAGTTACCCGGATGACCAGCCCCAGCATTTT.

This clonotype was picked up many times. This chain joins TRBV20-1 and TRBJ2-5; D unclear. CDR3 length: 10 residues. The V end lost 6 bases, the J end lost 3 bases, and 5 bases lay between the germline ends. In germline, CDR1 is DFQATT, CDR2 SNEGSKA (reference sequence). CDR3 coding DNA: TGCAGTGCCCATAAAGAGACCCAGTACTTC. This gives the protein CSAHKETQYF.

On this clonotype itself: This may come from a read error, since a much larger clone is one base off. The genes are TRBV7-2 and TRBJ1-2, with a tentative D call TRBD1 (6 bases). Germline CDR1 is SGHTA and CDR2 is FQGNSA. V was pared by 4 bases and J by 7 bases, with 16 bases between. The CDR3 loop spans 14 amino acids. This CDR3 reads CASSYGQKFGGYTF. CDR3 in DNA: TGTGCCAGCAGCTACGGACAGAAGTTCGGTGGCTACACCTTC.

This clonotype was counted ten times or more. The chain joins TRBV3-1 to TRBJ2-2; D possibly corresponds to TRBD2 (5 bases). The ends were cut back, 6 bases at V and 2 bases at J, with 10 bases in the middle. In germline, CDR1 is LGHDT, CDR2 YNNKEL (reference sequence). The CDR3 covers 14 residues. In nucleotides, the CDR3 is TGTGCCAGCAGTCGGACTGGCAACACCGGGGAGCTGTTTTTT. Amino acid sequence: CASSRTGNTGELFF.

This clonotype occurred a few times. The rearrangement joins TRBV19 to TRBJ2-5; D gene uncertain. The V gene lost 4 bases and the J gene lost 5 bases, with 17 bases spanning the gap. Germline loops: CDR1 LNHDA, CDR2 SQIVND (reference sequence). The CDR3 runs to 15 residues. CDR3 DNA sequence: TGTGCCAGTAGTACCACAGCTCACGCATCGGAGACCCAGTACTTC. It specifies CASSTTAHASETQYF. Based on the CDR3 plus reference TRBV19 and TRBJ2-5, the full variable domain is DGGITQSPKYLFRKEGQNVTLSCEQNLNHDAMYWYRQDPGQGLRLIYYSQIVNDFQKGDIAEGYSVSREKKESFPLTVTSAQKNPTAFYLCASSTTAHASETQYFGPGTRLLVL.

The sample holds many counts of this clonotype. V usage is TRBV5-1 and J usage is TRBJ1-1; 11 bases align to TRBD1. With V trimmed by 4 bases and J by 3 bases, 2 bases remained unmatched. CDR3 length: 14 amino acids. The germline gives CDR1 SGHRS, CDR2 YFSETQ. The CDR3 loop reads CASSQGQGDTEAFF. DNA for the CDR3: TGCGCCAGCAGCCAGGGACAGGGGGACACTGAAGCTTTCTTT. The variable domain in full, with the rest retrieved from reference TRBV5-1 and TRBJ1-1, is KAGVTQTPRYLIKTRGQQVTLSCSPISGHRSVSWYQQTPGQGLQFLFEYFSETQRNKGNFPGRFSGRQFSNSRSEMNVSTLELGDSALYLCASSQGQGDTEAFFGQGTRLTVV.

This clonotype was picked up a small number of times. This chain connects TRBV2 to TRBJ1-5; D remains ambiguous. The CDR3 is 15 residues long. CDR1 is SNHLY and CDR2 is FYNNEI in the germline V gene. V lost 8 bases, J lost 0 bases, and 14 bases lay in between. The CDR3 coding sequence is TGTGCCAGCGTTGGGCAGCTTTATAGCAATCAGCCCCAGCATTTT. Translation gives CASVGQLYSNQPQHF.

Many counts were recorded for this clonotype. The chain couples TRBV28 to TRBJ2-7; the match to TRBD2 covers 7 bases. Per germline, CDR1 MDHEN and CDR2 SYDVKM. The CDR3 runs 13 residues. The CDR3 DNA reads TGTGCGGGGGGGGGGGAGGCCCCGAATGAGCAGTACTTC. It yields the protein CAGGGEAPNEQYF.

This clonotype showed up many times. The DNA of the CDR3 is TGCGCCAGCAGCCCTGGGACTAGCGAATCCTACGAGCAGTACTTC. Translating it yields CASSPGTSESYEQYF. V and J are TRBV5-1 and TRBJ2-7; 10 bases agree with TRBD2. This CDR3 has 15 amino acids. After removal of 4 bases from V and 1 base from J, the junction contained 5 bases not matched to a gene. The germline gives CDR1 SGHRS, CDR2 YFSETQ.

A remark on this clonotype: Given a much more abundant clone one base away, this may be a read error. V is TRBV19 and J is TRBJ1-5; no definite D call. The CDR3 contains 14 residues. Germline V CDR1 and CDR2: LNHDA, SQIVND (reference sequence). CDR3: CTSSIGYSNQPQHF. The CDR3, as DNA: TGTACCAGTAGTATAGGCTATAGCAATCAGCCCCAGCATTTT.

This clonotype was seen many times. The J gene is TRBJ2-1, the V gene TRBV28; D not resolved. Trimming cost V 4 bases and J 2 bases, with 12 bases left between them. The CDR3 has 15 residues. The germline V gene encodes CDR1 MDHEN and CDR2 SYDVKM. CDR3 protein: CASSSSELAYNEQFF. In nucleotides, the CDR3 is TGTGCCAGCAGTTCGAGCGAGTTGGCCTACAATGAGCAGTTCTTC.

This clonotype was counted ten times or more. This chain links TRBV7-9 with TRBJ2-6; no firm D call. The CDR3 consists of 14 residues. The germline V gene has CDR1 SEHNR and CDR2 FQNEAQ (reference sequence). Trimming stripped 7 bases from V and 4 bases from J, with 11 bases between. This CDR3 reads CASTSESGANVLTF. The CDR3 DNA reads as TGTGCCAGCACCTCGGAGTCCGGGGCCAACGTCCTGACTTTC.

This clonotype was counted many times. The rearrangement joins TRBV10-2 to TRBJ2-1; maybe TRBD2 (5 bases). The CDR3 length is 14 residues. From germline, CDR1 is WSHSY and CDR2 SAAADI. Trimming took 4 bases from V and 8 from J, leaving 15 bases between them. Here the CDR3 DNA reads TGCGCCAGCAGTGTCCGCGGGCGGAACCATGAGCAGTTCTTC. This sequence encodes CASSVRGRNHEQFF.

This clonotype was recorded at least ten times. The CDR3 sequence: CSARVVIQETQYF. The CDR3 coding sequence is TGCAGTGCTAGAGTAGTGATACAAGAGACCCAGTACTTC. This chain uses TRBV20-1 with TRBJ2-5, with unresolved D. CDR3 size: 13 residues. CDR1 is DFQATT and CDR2 is SNEGSKA in the germline V gene (reference sequence). V lost 1 base, J lost 2 bases, and 8 bases lay in between.

This clonotype was detected ten times or more. The chain carries TRBV4-3 and TRBJ2-7; tentative D call: TRBD1 (6 bases). Germline values: CDR1 LGHNA, CDR2 YSLEER. Trimming took 4 bases from V and 1 from J, leaving 14 bases between them. CDR3 length: 15 residues. The CDR3 sequence: CASSPRLRGSYEQYF. CDR3 DNA sequence: TGCGCCAGCAGCCCCAGACTCAGGGGTTCCTACGAGCAGTACTTC.

V usage is TRBV12-3 or TRBV12-4 and J usage is TRBJ2-2, with 10 bases that match TRBD2. This CDR3 comprises 16 residues. The ends lost 5 bases at V and 7 bases at J; junction bases unmatched: 10. DNA for the CDR3: TGTGCCAGCAGTCCCGGACTAGCGGAGAGGGACGGGGAGCTGTTTTTT. Its translation: CASSPGLAERDGELFF.

In its sample, this clonotype was seen many times. The chain joins TRBV6-2 or TRBV6-3 to TRBJ2-7; TRBD2 matches 11 bases. The CDR3 is made up of 15 amino acids. Losses at the gene ends were 6 bases for V and 5 bases for J; bases not matched to a gene: 9. In germline, CDR1 is MNHEY, CDR2 SVGEGT. The chain's CDR3 is CASSRSGLAAHEQYF. The DNA of the CDR3 is TGTGCCAGCAGCCGCTCGGGACTAGCGGCCCACGAGCAGTACTTC.

This clonotype appeared many times. The genes are TRBV14 and TRBJ2-7; D is perhaps TRBD1 (6 bases). V was cut by 8 bases and J by 4 bases, with 15 bases left in between. CDR1 and CDR2 from the germline V gene are SGHDN and FVKESK. The CDR3 length is 13 residues. This CDR3 is CASSRDNDYEQYF. The DNA of the CDR3 is TGTGCCAGCTCCCGGGACAACGATTACGAGCAGTACTTC.

This clonotype was observed at least ten times. The chain uses TRBV29-1 and TRBJ1-1, with no clear D. The CDR3 loop spans 12 amino acids. From germline, CDR1 is SQVTM and CDR2 ANQGSEA. V was trimmed by 5 bases and J by 6 bases, leaving 13 bases between them. Written as DNA, the CDR3 is TGCAGCGTTCAGGAGACTAACCCTGAAGCTTTCTTT. It translates to CSVQETNPEAFF.